The following is a TCR beta chain sequence with its context. Authors' data handling: Amplification with reference gene primers provided the estimates of nucleated cell counts. Sequencing used immunoSEQ multiplex PCR; TCRdb keeps in-frame clones, though not all of them. V and J calls and clone size are those listed in that table; D and trimming were worked out from the DNA. The table records tens of thousands of clones, 85% to 95% of them present only once. The sample comes from a study of blood T cell repertoires in COVID-19. Study-wide background: T cells, B-cell-depleted T cells, or PBMCs provided the cDNA or gDNA that served as material.

With 6 bases clipped from V and 4 bases from J, the junction kept 5 bases outside the gene matches. Germline V gene sequence: CDR1 MNHEY, CDR2 SMNVEV (reference sequence). This CDR3 contains 13 residues. Sequencing was performed on peripheral blood. V is TRBV27 and J is TRBJ2-7, with TRBD1 identical over 8 bases. This TCR was recovered from a human donor with active COVID-19. The donor label of this sample is uncertain. The CDR3 DNA is TGTGCCAGCAGGAGACAGGGGCTATACGAGCAGTACTTC. This sequence encodes CASRRQGLYEQYF.